Below are 26 T cell receptor beta chains sequenced from a single sample in a study of blood T cell repertoires in COVID-19. Measured with immunoSEQ multiplex PCR; TCRdb has only the in-frame clones, and not every one. The table shows around 140,000 clones, with about 86% occurring only once. The sequencing input was PBMCs or T cells enriched from blood (not recorded which). The source of these receptors is a man aged 40-49 years with acute COVID-19.

The genes are TRBV2 and TRBJ2-1, with D perhaps TRBD2 (5 bases). The CDR3 sequence is 15 residues long. The V gene lost 3 bases and the J gene lost 6 bases, with 15 bases spanning the gap. The germline V gene has CDR1 SNHLY and CDR2 FYNNEI. This chain's CDR3 is CASSDEGFVSNEQFF. As DNA, the CDR3 is TGTGCCAGCAGTGACGAGGGTTTTGTGAGCAATGAGCAGTTCTTC. The full variable domain, in which reference TRBV2 and TRBJ2-1 provide the parts outside the CDR3, is EPEVTQTPSHQVTQMGQEVILRCVPISNHLYFYWYRQILGQKVEFLVSFYNNEISEKSEIFDDQFSVERPDGSNFTLKIRSTKLEDSAMYFCASSDEGFVSNEQFFGPGTRLTVL.

The V and J genes are TRBV10-1 and TRBJ2-7, with TRBD2 identical over 13 bases. The V segment lost 6 bases and the J segment 5 bases; nucleotides outside the gene matches: 4. This CDR3 has 14 residues. Germline V gene lookup returns CDR1 WNHNN and CDR2 SYGVQD (reference sequence). The chain's CDR3 is CASSRTSGGDEQYF. Written as DNA, the CDR3 is TGCGCCAGCAGCCGGACTAGCGGGGGAGACGAGCAGTACTTC.

The chain uses TRBV5-1 and TRBJ2-2; 8 bases are a match to TRBD2. CDR3 length: 17 amino acids. J gave up 3 bases and V 0 bases, and 7 bases lay outside the gene matches. CDR1 is SGHRS and CDR2 is YFSETQ in the germline V gene. For the CDR3, the DNA is TGCGCCAGCAGCTTGGCCGCGGCTAGCGGGTACACCGGGGAGCTGTTTTTT. Encoded protein: CASSLAAASGYTGELFF.

This clone was found once. The chain joins TRBV11-2 to TRBJ1-2; tentative D call: TRBD1 (6 bases). The CDR3 length is 13 residues. CDR1 and CDR2 from the germline V gene are SGHAT and FQNNGV. The V and J ends lost 3 bases and 4 bases respectively, with 9 bases between them. CDR3: CASSFAGAYGYTF. In DNA form, the CDR3 reads TGTGCCAGCAGCTTTGCGGGGGCCTATGGCTACACCTTC.

This clone has just one count. The V and J genes are TRBV3-1 (or the pseudogene TRBV3-2) and TRBJ2-5; TRBD1 might be the D (6 bases). Trimming left V 1 base short and J 1 base short, with 22 bases between. CDR3 length: 19 residues. Germline lookup yields CDR1 LGHDT and CDR2 YNNKEL (reference sequence). CDR3 residues: CASSQVDSPQGLFQETQYF. The CDR3 DNA follows: TGTGCCAGCAGCCAAGTGGATAGTCCCCAGGGGCTTTTCCAAGAGACCCAGTACTTC.

The V call is TRBV29-1, the J call TRBJ1-2; tentative D call: TRBD1 (6 bases). The CDR3 extends over 14 amino acids. V lost 5 bases and J 7 bases, leaving 20 bases between the germline ends. The germline V gene has CDR1 SQVTM and CDR2 ANQGSEA. DNA for the CDR3: TGCAGCGTTTTAATCACTACAGGGCTTCCTGGCTACACCTTC. It codes for CSVLITTGLPGYTF.

This sequence joins TRBV28 and TRBJ1-1; D uncertain. CDR3 length: 11 amino acids. Germline CDR1 is MDHEN and CDR2 is SYDVKM. Between the trimmed V and J ends, which lost 4 bases and 8 bases, there was a span of 8 bases. The DNA for the CDR3 is TGTGCCAGCAGTTCCCCCCGGGAAGCTTTCTTT. It translates to CASSSPREAFF.

V is TRBV2 and J is TRBJ1-2; TRBD1 aligns across 9 bases. Trimming took 7 bases from V and 3 from J; bases not matched to a gene: 9. The germline V gene encodes CDR1 SNHLY and CDR2 FYNNEI. The CDR3 extends over 15 amino acids. In nucleotides, the CDR3 is TGTGCCAGCAAACTCCTTACAGGGGGCGACTATGGCTACACCTTC. It codes for CASKLLTGGDYGYTF.

This sequence joins TRBV19 and TRBJ2-4; 7 bases fit TRBD1. CDR1 LNHDA and CDR2 SQIVND come from the germline V gene (reference sequence). The CDR3 length is 13 residues. Unmatched junction bases numbered 3, after V lost 5 bases and J lost 5 bases. The CDR3 DNA sequence: TGTGCCAGTAGTCACAGGGGTCAAAACATTCAGTACTTC. Translated, it gives CASSHRGQNIQYF.

The chain is built from TRBV3-1 (or the pseudogene TRBV3-2) and TRBJ2-7, with D uncertain. The CDR3 contains 15 residues. Germline CDR1 reads LGHDT; CDR2 reads YNNKEL (reference sequence). Trimming removed 1 base at V and 1 base at J, with 11 bases between. In DNA, the CDR3 is TGTGCCAGCAGCCAAGGGCTCGACTTGTCCTACGAGCAGTACTTC. Its protein is CASSQGLDLSYEQYF.

The chain is built from TRBV4-1 and TRBJ2-7; 9 bases are shared with TRBD1. This CDR3 spans 16 amino acids. In germline, CDR1 is MGHRA, CDR2 YSYEKL. With 0 bases clipped from V and 0 bases from J, the junction kept 3 bases outside the gene matches. This CDR3 reads CASSQERTGASYEQYF. CDR3 DNA: TGCGCCAGCAGCCAAGAAAGGACAGGGGCCTCCTACGAGCAGTACTTC.

The chain carries TRBV28 and TRBJ1-5; TRBD1 matches 7 bases. Germline lookup yields CDR1 MDHEN and CDR2 SYDVKM. The CDR3 length is 15 residues. With V trimmed by 1 base and J by 4 bases, 4 bases remained unmatched. The CDR3 DNA sequence: TGTGCCAGCAGTTTATTGCAGGGGGAAAATCAGCCCCAGCATTTT. Amino acid sequence: CASSLLQGENQPQHF. The full variable domain, in which reference TRBV28 and TRBJ1-5 provide the parts outside the CDR3, is DVKVTQSSRYLVKRTGEKVFLECVQDMDHENMFWYRQDPGLGLRLIYFSYDVKMKEKGDIPEGYSVSREKKERFSLILESASTNQTSMYLCASSLLQGENQPQHFGDGTRLSIL.

J is TRBJ1-2 and V is TRBV6-1, with 9 bases that match TRBD1. Germline V CDR1 and CDR2: MNHNS, SASEGT. The CDR3 length is 16 residues. The J segment lost 7 bases and the V segment lost 2 bases, leaving 11 bases of the junction unmatched. DNA for the CDR3: TGTGCCAGCAGTGAAATCCCGTTGGACAGGGGAGGTGGCTACACCTTC. This encodes CASSEIPLDRGGGYTF.

This sequence joins TRBV12-3 or TRBV12-4 and TRBJ2-3; D is undetermined. Deletions cut 4 bases from V and 6 bases from J, with 5 bases between. The CDR3 runs 11 residues. In DNA, the CDR3 is TGTGCCAGCAGTTCCTTTGATACGCAGTATTTT. Its translation is CASSSFDTQYF.

This chain joins TRBV4-1 and TRBJ2-7, with 9 bases aligning to TRBD1. Per germline, CDR1 MGHRA and CDR2 YSYEKL. This CDR3 region has 15 residues. V gave up 6 bases and J gave up 5 bases; unmatched junction bases: 11. The DNA of the CDR3 is TGCGCCAGCAGTCCTTCGGGACAGGGATTTAACGAGCAGTACTTC. The encoded protein is CASSPSGQGFNEQYF.

The chain employs TRBV7-4 and TRBJ2-7; 7 bases fit TRBD2. The CDR3 consists of 16 residues. Germline CDR1 and CDR2: SGHVT and SQSDAQ. V lost 10 bases to trimming and J lost 4 bases; unmatched junction nucleotides: 19. CDR3 sequence: CANLRLAQTARYEQYF. CDR3 bases: TGTGCCAACCTCCGACTAGCCCAAACCGCCCGTTACGAGCAGTACTTC.

V usage is TRBV3-1 (or the pseudogene TRBV3-2) and J usage is TRBJ1-2, with 7 bases matching TRBD1. The J segment lost 8 bases and the V segment lost 0 bases, leaving 9 bases of the junction unmatched. Germline lookup yields CDR1 LGHDT and CDR2 YNNKEL (reference sequence). The length of the CDR3 is 15 residues. The CDR3 DNA reads TGTGCCAGCAGCCAAGAAGGAATGGCAGGGGGGGGCTACACCTTC. It specifies CASSQEGMAGGGYTF.

The rearrangement joins TRBV5-3 to TRBJ2-3; 7 nucleotides align to TRBD2. TRBV5-3 is flagged as an ORF with uncertain function. With V trimmed by 3 bases and J by 5 bases, 15 bases remained unmatched. This CDR3 spans 17 amino acids. The CDR3 loop is CARSCAGRGSSRDTQYF. The CDR3 coding sequence is TGTGCCAGAAGCTGCGCAGGGCGGGGGTCCTCCCGAGATACGCAGTATTTT.

There are a few counts of this clone. The rearrangement joins TRBV6-5 to TRBJ2-7; TRBD2 might be the D (5 bases). The CDR3 runs 12 residues. V dropped 7 bases and J dropped 4 bases, with 11 bases sitting between them. CDR1 and CDR2 from the germline V gene are MNHEY and SVGAGI. CDR3: CASNRGGYEQYF. CDR3 bases: TGTGCCAGCAATCGTGGAGGATACGAGCAGTACTTC.

The V and J genes are TRBV4-2 and TRBJ2-3; D remains unclear. Deletions cut 4 bases from V and 0 bases from J, with 8 bases between. The germline V gene encodes CDR1 LGHNA and CDR2 YNFKEQ. CDR3 length: 14 amino acids. Here the CDR3 DNA reads TGTGCCAGCAGCCCCCGGAGTAGCACAGATACGCAGTATTTT. It specifies CASSPRSSTDTQYF.

The V gene is TRBV27, the J gene TRBJ2-7, with 8 nucleotides matching TRBD1. This CDR3 region has 12 residues. Per the germline V gene, CDR1 is MNHEY and CDR2 is SMNVEV (reference sequence). V dropped 8 bases and J dropped 5; count of bases not matched to a gene: 5. CDR3 region: CASRTGIHEQYF. CDR3 nucleotides: TGTGCCAGCCGGACAGGGATCCACGAGCAGTACTTC.

The chain uses TRBV6-4 and TRBJ2-2; TRBD2 aligns across 12 bases. The germline CDR1 and CDR2 sequences are MRHNA and SNTAGT. With V trimmed by 6 bases and J by 2 bases, 7 bases remained unmatched. The CDR3 consists of 17 residues. The CDR3 sequence is CASSAKLAGGNTGELFF. DNA of the CDR3: TGTGCCAGCAGCGCTAAACTAGCGGGAGGTAACACCGGGGAGCTGTTTTTT.

This clone was recorded a few times. V gene TRBV5-1 combines with J gene TRBJ2-2, with a weak D call TRBD2 (6 bases). With 6 bases removed from V and 0 bases from J, the gap between germline ends came to 12 bases. CDR3 length: 15 residues. Germline V gene lookup returns CDR1 SGHRS and CDR2 YFSETQ. The CDR3 nucleotides are TGCGCCAGCACCCTGGGACTCTCGAACACCGGGGAGCTGTTTTTT. Encoded protein: CASTLGLSNTGELFF.

CDR3 nucleotides: TGTGCCAGCAGCCCCACCAAAGCAGGAAGGGGTGGCTACACCTTC. This sequence encodes CASSPTKAGRGGYTF. V is TRBV7-2 and J is TRBJ1-2, with TRBD1 as a possible D gene (5 bases). The germline CDR1 and CDR2 sequences are SGHTA and FQGNSA. The CDR3 runs 15 residues. The V and J ends lost 5 bases and 7 bases respectively, with 20 bases between them.

This clone was observed a few times. This sequence joins TRBV7-2 and TRBJ2-7; 7 bases match TRBD1. Germline lookup yields CDR1 SGHTA and CDR2 FQGNSA. V lost 1 base and J lost 6; bases outside the gene matches: 9. There are 15 residues in the CDR3. CDR3 coding DNA: TGTGCCAGCAGCTTAGTGACAGGGAAAGCCGGCGAGCAGTACTTC. It translates to CASSLVTGKAGEQYF.

V usage is TRBV19 and J usage is TRBJ2-1; TRBD2 aligns across 11 bases. CDR1 and CDR2 from the germline V gene are LNHDA and SQIVND (reference sequence). The CDR3 runs 13 residues. Unmatched junction bases numbered 5, after V lost 9 bases and J lost 7 bases. Written as DNA, the CDR3 is TGTGCCAGCCGTATAGCGGGGGGGAATGAGCAGTTCTTC. The encoded protein is CASRIAGGNEQFF.